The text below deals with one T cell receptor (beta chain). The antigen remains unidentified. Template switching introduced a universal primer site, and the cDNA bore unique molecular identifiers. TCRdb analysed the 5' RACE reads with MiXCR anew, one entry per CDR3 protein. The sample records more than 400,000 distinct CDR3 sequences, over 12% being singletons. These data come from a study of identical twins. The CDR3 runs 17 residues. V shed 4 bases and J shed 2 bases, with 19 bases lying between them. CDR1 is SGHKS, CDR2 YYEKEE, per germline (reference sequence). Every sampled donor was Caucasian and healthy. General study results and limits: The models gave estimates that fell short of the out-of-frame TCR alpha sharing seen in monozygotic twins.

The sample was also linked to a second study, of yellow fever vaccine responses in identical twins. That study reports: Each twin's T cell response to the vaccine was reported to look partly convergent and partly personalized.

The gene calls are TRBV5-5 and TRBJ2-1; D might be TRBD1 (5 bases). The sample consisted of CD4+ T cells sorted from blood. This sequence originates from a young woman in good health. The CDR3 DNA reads TGTGCCAGCAGCAGGGGTGATGGCTCCAGGACCTACAATGAGCAGTTCTTC. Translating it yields CASSRGDGSRTYNEQFF.